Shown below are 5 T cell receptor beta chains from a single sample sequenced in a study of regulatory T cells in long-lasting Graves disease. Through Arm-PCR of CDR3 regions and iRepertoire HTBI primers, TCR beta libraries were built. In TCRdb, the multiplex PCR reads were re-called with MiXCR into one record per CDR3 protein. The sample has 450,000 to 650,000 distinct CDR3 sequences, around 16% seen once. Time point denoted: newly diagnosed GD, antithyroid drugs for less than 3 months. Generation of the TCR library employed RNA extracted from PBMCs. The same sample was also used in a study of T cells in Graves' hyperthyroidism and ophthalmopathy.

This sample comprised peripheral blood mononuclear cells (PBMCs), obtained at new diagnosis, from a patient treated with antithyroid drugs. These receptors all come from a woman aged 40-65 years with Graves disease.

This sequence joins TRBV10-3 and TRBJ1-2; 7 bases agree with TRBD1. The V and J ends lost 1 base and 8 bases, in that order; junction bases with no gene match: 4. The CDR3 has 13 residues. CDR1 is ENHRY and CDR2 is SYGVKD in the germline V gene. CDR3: CAISELQGNGYTF. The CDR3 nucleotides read TGTGCCATCAGTGAGTTACAGGGGAACGGCTACACCTTC.

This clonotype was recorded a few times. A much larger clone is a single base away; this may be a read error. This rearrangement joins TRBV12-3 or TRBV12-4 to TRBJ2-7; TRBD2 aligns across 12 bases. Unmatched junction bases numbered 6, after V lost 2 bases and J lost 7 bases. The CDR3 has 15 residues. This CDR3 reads CASSLTLAGGREQYF. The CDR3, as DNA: TGTGCCAGCAGTTTAACACTAGCGGGGGGTCGGGAGCAGTACTTC.

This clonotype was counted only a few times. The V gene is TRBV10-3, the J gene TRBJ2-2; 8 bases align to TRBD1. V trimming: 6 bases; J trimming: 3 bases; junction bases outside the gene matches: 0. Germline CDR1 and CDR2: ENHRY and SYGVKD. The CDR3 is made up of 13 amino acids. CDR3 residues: CAIRGQDTGELFF. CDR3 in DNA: TGTGCCATCAGGGGACAGGACACCGGGGAGCTGTTTTTT.

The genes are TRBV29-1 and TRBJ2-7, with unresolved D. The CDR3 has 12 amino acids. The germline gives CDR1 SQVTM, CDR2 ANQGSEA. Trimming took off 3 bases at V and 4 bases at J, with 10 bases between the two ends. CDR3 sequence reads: CSVDSGGYEQYF. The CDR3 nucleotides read TGCAGCGTTGACTCCGGTGGGTACGAGCAGTACTTC.

The CDR3 spells CASSPIGRLPGELFF. CDR3 coding DNA: TGTGCCAGCAGCCCGATCGGTCGACTACCCGGGGAGCTGTTTTTT. The V gene is TRBV11-2, the J gene TRBJ2-2, with TRBD2 as a possible D gene (5 bases). The CDR3 totals 15 residues. The germline CDR1 and CDR2 sequences are SGHAT and FQNNGV. Trimming took off 5 bases at V and 6 bases at J, with 16 bases between the two ends.